This T cell receptor (beta chain) was captured in a study of T cell repertoires in cytomegalovirus infection (dated by TCRdb to between 2018 and 2021). Background for the entire study: Alongside well-studied HLA-B-restricted epitopes, the peptide stimulations were aimed at recently identified HLA-C-restricted CMV epitopes, whose presentation resists viral immunomodulation. Donor HLA type was relevant to the analysis, as public TCR beta signatures indicated carriage of CMV infection together with the matching HLA type. What the study reported, not specific to this receptor: The ex vivo response was dominated by HLA-C-restricted CMV-specific TCR beta clonotypes, which also provided the single most frequent clonotype in two of eight donors. Carriers of CMV infection plus the relevant HLA type were discriminated by the cumulative frequency of public TCR beta family members in the study cohort and in an independent roughly 340-donor cohort.

The CDR1 and CDR2 encoded by the germline V gene are SGHTA and FQGNSA. After removal of 4 bases from V and 3 bases from J, the junction retains 1 base not matched to a gene. From cysteine to phenylalanine, the CDR3 is 14 amino acids long. Here the CDR3 DNA is all that survives: 42 bases in frame from base 1. TCRdb lists the instrument as Illumina HiSeq 1500. TCRdb cleaned the public reads at Q25 with fastp, built clones with MiXCR and kept in-frame beta chains. One record per CDR3 amino acid sequence lists the most common genes and DNA. The sample data list some 320,000 distinct CDR3 sequences, and roughly 28% of these were observed just once. The ten largest clones represent 20% of the sample. This clonotype was detected many times. Its target antigen remains unknown. There are no base qualities to consult, and no much larger clone falls within one base. Sample treatment or condition, as interpreted from the label and publication: in vitro stimulation with specific CMV peptide epitopes to enrich CMV-specific T cells.

The sequence is built from TRBV7-2 and TRBJ2-5; the central 11 bases match TRBD2. Sequences were derived from cultured PBMCs, sampled from culture after CMV antigen stimulation. The sequence was obtained from a human donor in good health (CMV status not recorded). Some clones in this sample may be carry-over from other donors' samples. The sequenced DNA: TGTGCCAGCAGCTATAGCGGGGGGGAAGAGACCCAGTACTTC. Its protein is CASSYSGGEETQYF.